This T cell receptor beta chain emerged from a study of regulatory T cells in long-lasting Graves disease. Study-level findings and limits: Persistent disease favored TRBV28, TRBJ1-2 and TRBJ2-5.

Time point in this sample: persistent/refractory GD, antithyroid drugs over 5 years with positive TRAb. PBMC RNA served as the TCR library source. EDTA tubes collected 9 to 9.5 milliliters of peripheral blood. Per the germline V gene, CDR1 is SGHTS and CDR2 is YDEGEE. This CDR3 comprises 17 residues. In the case of this clonotype: Its matching antigen is unknown. The germline gene is not matched at one end of the junction; a read error may be the cause.

Arm-PCR with iRepertoire HTBI primers amplified the CDR3 regions for these TCR beta libraries. Each CDR3 protein gets one entry after TCRdb re-called the multiplex PCR reads with MiXCR. The data show 300,000 to 400,000 distinct CDR3 sequences, 20% seen once. This TCR came from a female donor with Graves disease. The sample was peripheral blood mononuclear cells (PBMCs), taken when the disease was refractory, from a patient treated with antithyroid drugs. The J gene is TRBJ1-5, the V gene TRBV5-8; D may be TRBD1 (6 bases). This chain's CDR3 is CANSFLMDSNSNQPQHF. The CDR3 nucleotides are TGTGCCAACAGCTTCCTTATGGACAGTAATAGCAATCAGCCCCAGCATTTT.